This entry is about one T cell receptor (beta chain). The antigen is unknown. Libraries were prepared by immunoSEQ multiplex PCR; TCRdb keeps only in-frame clonotypes and omits some of them. The repertoire holds some 13,000 clones, with approximately 48% as singletons. The ends were cut back, 4 bases at V and 0 bases at J, with 12 bases in the middle. Germline V CDR1 and CDR2: SGHRS, YFSETQ. CDR3 length equals 15 residues. This record belongs to a study of cytotoxic CD8 clonotypes in ibrutinib-treated CLL. Study at large: Response was recorded as partial in some 24 patients and complete in 2; at median about 6 years, roughly 14 remained remitted and about twelve had progressed. General observations from the study: Whereas clonality rose at ibrutinib response, it declined toward baseline at progression. While tracking circulating CD8+ T-cell counts, baseline clonality exceeded that of age-matched healthy donors.

The sample in question was PBMCs, obtained at an approximately 23-month disease-progression time point, from a patient treated with ibrutinib. This rearrangement joins TRBV5-1 to TRBJ2-3, with D perhaps matching TRBD1 (6 bases). The sequence derives from a human donor with chronic lymphocytic leukemia. CDR3 sequence reads: CASSPRTASTDTQYF. The DNA of the CDR3 is TGCGCCAGCAGCCCCCGGACAGCTAGCACAGATACGCAGTATTTT.